This T cell receptor beta chain emerged from a study of spatial heterogeneity in lung cancer. Study-level points and caveats: Follow-up blood showed ubiquitous expanded tumor TCRs less than blood at resection did.

In its sample, this clonotype was seen a few times. Its cognate antigen is unknown. Time point reported: sample taken at primary tumor resection. Without sorting, whole RNA was sequenced from tumor, nontumor lung or frozen PBMC. There were some 76 donors, all of them untreated patients with early-stage non-small cell lung cancer. One entry per CDR3 protein, called by TCRdb with MiXCR from the 5' RACE reads. Of just under 95,000 distinct CDR3 sequences in the sample, about 12% were seen once. Trimming took off 6 bases at V and 6 bases at J, with 17 bases between the two ends. This CDR3 has 15 amino acids. Germline CDR1 and CDR2: KGHDR and SFDVKD.

This receptor was identified in a male donor with early-stage non-small cell lung cancer. Specimen: PBMCs, collected at surgery. The chain is built from TRBV24-1 and TRBJ2-1; maybe TRBD1 (6 bases). Here the CDR3 DNA reads TGTGCCACCAGTCTAGGGGGAGCGTGGTTCAATGAGCAGTTCTTC. Its protein product is CATSLGGAWFNEQFF.